This TCR beta chain was profiled in a study of human T cells and chemical hapten exposure. Broader study findings: No change in TCRs above 1 in 1000 frequency was produced by DPC sensitization.

This sample's time point: healthy volunteer bleed at 6 weeks. Total RNA was extracted from unfractionated whole blood. Study processing details: Ranging from roughly 23,224 to 690,600, TCR counts per sample had a median value of 95,638. Using its own MiXCR run on the RACE reads, TCRdb lists one record per CDR3 protein. The V and J calls reflect TCRdb's pipeline rather than the authors' work. The sample holds about 77,000 distinct CDR3 sequences; about 8.6% are singletons and the top ten take 1.7%. A remark on this clonotype: Its antigen is not identified.

The germline CDR1 and CDR2 sequences are SGHAT and FQDESV (reference sequence). The CDR3 length is 16 residues. V was cut by 1 base and J by 1 base, with 14 bases left in between. Material: whole blood. The sequence derives from a female donor in good health. Some clones in this sample may be carry-over from other donors' samples. The J gene is TRBJ2-7, the V gene TRBV11-1; D ambiguous. In nucleotides, the CDR3 is TGTGCCAGCAGCTTAGTGAGTGTCGGGCATTCCTACGAGCAGTACTTC. Its protein product is CASSLVSVGHSYEQYF.